One and the same sample provided the 18 T cell receptor beta chains below, sequenced in a study of control samples from healthy donors and cancer patients. The assay was immunoSEQ multiplex PCR, and TCRdb's table has in-frame clones only and misses some. This table holds approximately 220,000 clones, about 94% found once. The sequencing sample was made of blood. These receptors all stem from a man aged 45-60 years in good health.

The chain recombines TRBV5-1 with TRBJ2-1, with 7 bases matching TRBD1. In germline, CDR1 is SGHRS, CDR2 YFSETQ. The CDR3 sequence is 15 residues long. The junction had 7 bases not matched to a gene; V was cut back by 0 bases and J by 7 bases. The DNA of the CDR3 is TGCGCCAGCAGCTTGGATCTGCGGACAGGTAATGAGCAGTTCTTC. Protein: CASSLDLRTGNEQFF. Complete variable domain (other parts from reference TRBV5-1 and TRBJ2-1): KAGVTQTPRYLIKTRGQQVTLSCSPISGHRSVSWYQQTPGQGLQFLFEYFSETQRNKGNFPGRFSGRQFSNSRSEMNVSTLELGDSALYLCASSLDLRTGNEQFFGPGTRLTVL.

This sequence joins TRBV2 and TRBJ1-1, with TRBD1 identical over 8 bases. J was trimmed by 4 bases and V by 6 bases; bases with no gene match: 4. The germline gives CDR1 SNHLY, CDR2 FYNNEI. This CDR3 region has 13 residues. This CDR3 reads CASSGQGATEAFF. In DNA form, the CDR3 reads TGTGCCAGCAGCGGACAGGGAGCCACTGAAGCTTTCTTT.

The rearrangement uses TRBV30 and TRBJ1-6; D gene unclear. V lost 2 bases to trimming and J lost 0 bases, with 14 bases between them. CDR1 and CDR2 from the germline V gene are GTSNPN and SVGIG (reference sequence). This CDR3 is built from 17 residues. The CDR3 region has the DNA TGTGCCTGGAGTACCGGCGGGTTCAGCTCCTATAATTCACCCCTCCACTTT. Translation gives CAWSTGGFSSYNSPLHF.

The chain combines TRBV5-1 with TRBJ1-1; no clear D gene. The V and J ends lost 0 bases and 11 bases respectively, with 14 bases between them. CDR3 length: 13 amino acids. Germline CDR1 reads SGHRS; CDR2 reads YFSETQ. CDR3 in DNA: TGCGCCAGCAGCTTGGCCACGTCTTCTGGGGCTTTCTTT. Its translation: CASSLATSSGAFF. Full variable domain (outside the CDR3, taken from reference TRBV5-1 and TRBJ1-1): KAGVTQTPRYLIKTRGQQVTLSCSPISGHRSVSWYQQTPGQGLQFLFEYFSETQRNKGNFPGRFSGRQFSNSRSEMNVSTLELGDSALYLCASSLATSSGAFFGQGTRLTVV.

V and J are TRBV10-3 and TRBJ1-1; D perhaps matches TRBD1 (6 bases). Trimming pared 4 bases from V and 0 bases from J, leaving 9 bases between. Per germline, CDR1 ENHRY and CDR2 SYGVKD. There are 14 residues in the CDR3. CDR3 sequence reads: CAISVGAMNTEAFF. For the CDR3, the DNA is TGTGCCATCAGTGTGGGGGCCATGAACACTGAAGCTTTCTTT.

The chain uses TRBV11-2 and TRBJ2-3; 7 positions match TRBD2. CDR1 SGHAT and CDR2 FQNNGV come from the germline V gene. V was clipped by 4 bases and J by 8 bases; unmatched bases: 15. The CDR3 spans 16 residues. CDR3 coding DNA: TGTGCCAGCAGCTGGGGGAGGGAGTGGGAGCGTGGTACGCAGTATTTT. Translating gives CASSWGREWERGTQYF.

The chain employs TRBV3-1 (or the pseudogene TRBV3-2) and TRBJ1-2, with a tentative D call TRBD1 (6 bases). CDR3 size: 14 residues. Germline-derived CDR1 and CDR2 are LGHDT and YNNKEL (reference sequence). V lost 1 base and J lost 7, with 13 bases in between. CDR3 region: CASSQVRGRVGYTF. In DNA form, the CDR3 reads TGTGCCAGCAGCCAAGTACGGGGGCGTGTTGGCTACACCTTC.

To note about this clone: The same CDR3 also results from other DNA sequences found in this sample. The genes are TRBV19 and TRBJ1-5; maybe TRBD1 (6 bases). The V end was cut by 3 bases, the J end by 2 bases, with 11 bases between. Germline CDR1 LNHDA, CDR2 SQIVND (reference sequence). The CDR3 extends over 15 amino acids. The CDR3 region is CASSIRGRGNQPQHF. The CDR3 region has the DNA TGTGCCAGTAGTATCCGGGGGCGCGGCAATCAGCCCCAGCATTTT.

This clone was picked up one time. The chain uses TRBV12-3 or TRBV12-4 and TRBJ1-4; possibly TRBD1 for D (6 bases). The CDR3 extends over 13 amino acids. V gave up 5 bases and J gave up 6 bases, with 10 bases separating them. The CDR3 sequence: CASSGDNYEKLFF. The CDR3 nucleotides read TGTGCCAGCAGTGGGGACAACTATGAAAAACTGTTTTTT.

This clone has just one count. The chain carries TRBV7-6 and TRBJ1-3; D perhaps matches TRBD1 (5 bases). In germline, CDR1 is SGHVS, CDR2 FNYEAQ. V was cut by 3 bases and J by 0 bases, with 9 bases left in between. The CDR3 covers 15 residues. This chain's CDR3 is CASSFEGYSGNTIYF. As DNA, the CDR3 is TGTGCCAGCAGCTTCGAGGGGTACTCTGGAAACACCATATATTTT.

The chain links TRBV2 to TRBJ1-4; TRBD1 is a possible D gene (5 bases). Germline V lookup: CDR1 SNHLY, CDR2 FYNNEI. The CDR3 runs to 13 residues. The V and J ends lost 4 bases and 4 bases respectively, with 7 bases between them. For the CDR3, the DNA is TGTGCCAGCAGTGGACAGTATAATGAAAAACTGTTTTTT. Its protein product is CASSGQYNEKLFF.

This chain links TRBV6-5 with TRBJ1-5; 9 bases are shared with TRBD1. Germline V lookup: CDR1 MNHEY, CDR2 SVGAGI. With V trimmed by 6 bases and J by 6 bases, 9 bases remained unmatched. The CDR3 contains 15 residues. In nucleotides, the CDR3 is TGTGCCAGCAGGGTTACAGGGGGCCCGGGTCAGCCCCAGCATTTT. It is translated as CASRVTGGPGQPQHF.

The count of this clone is one. The chain recombines TRBV28 with TRBJ2-7; no reliable D call. The V and J ends lost 3 bases and 0 bases respectively, with 6 bases between them. The CDR3 sequence is 13 residues long. Per the germline V gene, CDR1 is MDHEN and CDR2 is SYDVKM. CDR3 residues: CASSFSSSYEQYV. CDR3 DNA: TGTGCCAGCAGTTTCTCAAGCTCCTACGAGCAGTACGTC.

This clone was seen a single time. The V and J genes are TRBV7-2 and TRBJ2-7, with 11 bases fitting TRBD2. With 6 bases clipped from V and 5 bases from J, the junction kept 18 bases outside the gene matches. The CDR3 totals 18 residues. Germline CDR1 is SGHTA and CDR2 is FQGNSA. In nucleotides, the CDR3 is TGTGCCAGCAGTCTATACCCCCCCACTAGCGGGGGAATTGACGAGCAGTACGTC. This encodes CASSLYPPTSGGIDEQYV.

The J gene is TRBJ2-2, the V gene TRBV7-8; D perhaps matches TRBD1 (7 bases). V was clipped by 2 bases and J by 6 bases, with 16 bases between them. Germline V gene sequence: CDR1 SGHVS, CDR2 FQNEAQ. CDR3 length: 16 amino acids. CDR3 nucleotide sequence: TGTGCCAGCAGCTTACCATCAACCAGGGGGGCCGGGGAGCTGTTTTTT. This encodes CASSLPSTRGAGELFF.

The genes are TRBV27 and TRBJ1-3, with a tentative D call TRBD1 (6 bases). From germline, CDR1 is MNHEY and CDR2 SMNVEV (reference sequence). V lost 4 bases, J lost 0 bases, and 10 bases lay in between. CDR3 length equals 15 residues. DNA of the CDR3: TGTGCCAGCAGTTCCGGACAGATCTCTGGAAACACCATATATTTT. This encodes CASSSGQISGNTIYF.

This chain connects TRBV18 to TRBJ2-7; no clear D. The CDR3 length is 13 residues. Germline assignment: CDR1 KGHSH and CDR2 LQKENI. Trimming removed 3 bases at V and 5 bases at J, with 11 bases between. CDR3 sequence (DNA): TGTGCCAGCTCACCCATAAGCCGGGACGAGCAGTACTTC. Protein sequence: CASSPISRDEQYF.

The chain combines TRBV28 with TRBJ1-2; tentatively, D is TRBD1 (5 bases). V dropped 3 bases and J dropped 7 bases, with 9 bases sitting between them. Germline CDR1 MDHEN, CDR2 SYDVKM. This CDR3 is built from 12 residues. The CDR3 DNA sequence: TGTGCCAGCAGTTTGCAGAGGGGTGGCTACACCTTC. Protein product: CASSLQRGGYTF.